This TCR beta chain was documented in a study of OX40 agonist ivuxolimab in advanced cancers. Clones were sequenced by immunoSEQ multiplex PCR, and TCRdb holds only the in-frame ones, with some missing. Among around 55,000 clones listed, 77% were seen once. This specimen consisted of CD4+ or CD8+ T cells sorted from blood, obtained in a trial of the OX40 agonist ivuxolimab. This TCR derives from an adult with an advanced solid tumor such as melanoma, head and neck, liver or kidney cancer.

The CDR3, as DNA: TGCAGCGTTGGTGATACAGGGTTAGGGAACACTGAAGCTTTCTTT. It encodes CSVGDTGLGNTEAFF. The chain couples TRBV29-1 to TRBJ1-1; D is possibly TRBD1 (6 bases). The CDR3 extends over 15 amino acids. The V and J ends lost 4 bases and 1 base respectively, with 16 bases between them. CDR1 and CDR2 from the germline V gene are SQVTM and ANQGSEA.